This TCR beta chain was sequenced during a study of post-analysis software for immune sequencing data (dated by TCRdb to the mid-2010s). Regarding the study in general: Recorded disease courses included relapsing-remitting, secondary progressive and progressive-relapsing multiple sclerosis, with some patients lacking subtype annotation. The multiple sclerosis patient repertoires were compared with roughly twelve previously published healthy control repertoires from donors aged about 6 to 26 years. A subset of samples was prepared in parallel using single-end sample barcoding, then pooled and co-amplified after Illumina adapter ligation.

Results the study describes overall, beyond this receptor: Multiple sclerosis patients had significantly lower normalized Chao1 diversity than controls, a result that suggests substantial peripheral T-cell clonal expansion. Direct clustering with F measure showed strong co-clustering of samples prepared in the same batch, prompting a batch-effect correction. Patients showed significantly higher frequencies than controls for a few TRBV segments, among them TRBV5-6, TRBV5-1 and TRBV20-1. The multiple sclerosis patient group was slightly younger than the control group.

Libraries were constructed by PCR. Sequencing instrument: Illumina HiSeq 2500. To reduce PCR and sequencing biases, unique molecular identifiers were built into the TCR beta cDNA libraries. Approximately 500,000 cDNA molecules were obtained per 1 to 10 million input T cells, so each molecule approximated one T cell. Patient libraries were prepared and sequenced with the same protocol used for the earlier healthy control dataset. Within a given batch, samples were prepared together, multiplexed and sequenced on the same HiSeq lane. Turning to the authors' computational methods: Raw barcoded reads were processed with MIGEC, discarding single-read molecular identifier groups before consensus assembly and CDR3 extraction. Clonotype tables were post-analysed with VDJtools, and diversity was normalized by down-sampling all datasets to the smallest sample size. In repertoire overlap clustering, CDR3 amino acid sequences, but not nucleotide sequences, were matched to correct batch-related cross-sample contamination. Starting from the raw public reads, TCRdb applied fastp trimming at Q25, assembled clones with MiXCR and retained in-frame beta chains. Rows with a matching CDR3 protein are joined into one entry that keeps the most common DNA and genes. The V and J calls follow TCRdb's processing rather than the paper's. This sample holds around 770,000 distinct CDR3 sequences; 35% to 55% were observed only once. The top ten clones comprise 4.9% of the sample.

Details on this clonotype: The antigen this receptor binds is unknown. No base quality information exists; no much larger clone differs at one position.

The CDR3 runs 15 residues from the cysteine to the phenylalanine. Only CDR3 DNA remains: 45 bases, in frame from the first base. Trimming removed 6 bases from V and 0 bases from J; the gene matches leave 8 bases unexplained. To demonstrate the VDJtools post-analysis software, the study profiled TCR beta repertoires from the peripheral blood of 13 young patients with multiple sclerosis. The patients with multiple sclerosis were children and adolescents between about 6 and 16 years of age. The rearrangement combines TRBV12-3 or TRBV12-4 with TRBJ2-7; 7 central nucleotides agree with TRBD1. This receptor was identified in a girl aged 5 to 17 with multiple sclerosis. What was sequenced was blood. The CDR3 region: CASSGLGQASYEQYF. The DNA sequence reads TGTGCCAGCAGCGGCCTTGGACAGGCCTCCTACGAGCAGTACTTC.